The 3 T cell receptor beta chains below come from one sample, sequenced in a study of T cells in Graves' hyperthyroidism and ophthalmopathy. From RNA transcripts, TCR beta CDR3 regions were amplified. Using the HTBI primer set, a first-round RT-PCR was run on the TCR CDR3. From the multiplex PCR reads, TCRdb called clonotypes with MiXCR, one entry per CDR3 protein. The table lists fewer than 500,000 distinct CDR3 sequences, around 15% of them singletons, with 13% in the top ten. Sequenced: blood. The receptor source for this set is a man aged 18 to 30 with Graves' ophthalmopathy.

This clonotype was seen ten or more times. The chain has TRBV2 and TRBJ2-7; maybe TRBD2 (7 bases). The germline V gene encodes CDR1 SNHLY and CDR2 FYNNEI. V was trimmed by 4 bases and J by 1 base, leaving 14 bases between them. The length of the CDR3 is 15 residues. CDR3 nucleotides: TGTGCCAGCAGTGTCGCGGCGGGGGCGTCCTACGAGCAGTACTTC. This codes for CASSVAAGASYEQYF.

J is TRBJ2-5 and V is TRBV29-1, with no clear D. V lost 3 bases and J lost 2, with 10 bases in between. The CDR3 is made up of 13 amino acids. Germline V CDR1 and CDR2: SQVTM, ANQGSEA. The CDR3 protein is CSVDVRPQETQYF. CDR3 DNA sequence: TGCAGCGTTGACGTACGGCCACAAGAGACCCAGTACTTC.

This clonotype was seen more than once but under ten times. An end of the junction does not agree with germline; a read error may underlie this. The V call is TRBV7-9, the J call TRBJ2-1, with D hard to call. Germline V gives CDR1 SEHNR, CDR2 FQNEAQ (reference sequence). The CDR3 is 15 residues long. CDR3: CASSLEVFSCNEQFF. The CDR3 DNA follows: TGTGCCAGCAGCTTAGAAGTATTCTCCTGCAATGAGCAGTTCTTC.